The clone carrying this T cell receptor (beta chain) has ten or more counts. V trimming: 3 bases; J trimming: 3 bases; junction bases outside the gene matches: 9. Per the germline V gene, CDR1 is DFQATT and CDR2 is SNEGSKA (reference sequence). This CDR3 has 15 amino acids. In building TCR beta libraries, iRepertoire HTBI primers were used together with Arm-PCR of CDR3 regions. TCRdb independently ran MiXCR on the multiplex PCR reads; one entry per CDR3 protein. The sample yields over 500,000 distinct CDR3 sequences, 16% seen once. This entry comes from a study of regulatory T cells in long-lasting Graves disease. Time point defined: newly diagnosed GD, antithyroid drugs for less than 3 months. Construction of the TCR library relied on RNA isolated from PBMCs. These records were also assigned to another study, of T cells in Graves' hyperthyroidism and ophthalmopathy.

The sequence was collected from a young woman with Graves disease. The chain links TRBV20-1 to TRBJ2-7; 9 bases are a match to TRBD1. The sample was peripheral blood mononuclear cells (PBMCs), taken at new diagnosis, from a patient treated with antithyroid drugs. In DNA, the CDR3 is TGCAGTGCTAGCCACAGGGGGCGTACATACTACGAGCAGTACTTC. Translated, it gives CSASHRGRTYYEQYF.